This TCR beta chain was sequenced for a study of blood T cell repertoires in COVID-19. The V and J ends lost 4 bases and 2 bases respectively, with 8 bases between them. The CDR3 spans 13 residues. Germline V gene sequence: CDR1 MNHEY, CDR2 SVGEGT. For recovered donors of Cohort 3, there were two negative PCRs, clearance, or symptom resolution. Sequenced by immunoSEQ multiplex PCR; TCRdb stores in-frame clones only, minus some. This table holds about 270,000 clones, 80% to 90% found once. The sequence was collected from a woman aged 18 to 35 who had recovered from COVID-19. This chain links TRBV6-2 or TRBV6-3 with TRBJ1-2; D unclear. Material: PBMCs or T cells enriched from blood (not recorded which). CDR3 in DNA: TGTGCCAGCAGTTTTCCTGAGAACTATGGCTACACCTTC. This sequence encodes CASSFPENYGYTF.